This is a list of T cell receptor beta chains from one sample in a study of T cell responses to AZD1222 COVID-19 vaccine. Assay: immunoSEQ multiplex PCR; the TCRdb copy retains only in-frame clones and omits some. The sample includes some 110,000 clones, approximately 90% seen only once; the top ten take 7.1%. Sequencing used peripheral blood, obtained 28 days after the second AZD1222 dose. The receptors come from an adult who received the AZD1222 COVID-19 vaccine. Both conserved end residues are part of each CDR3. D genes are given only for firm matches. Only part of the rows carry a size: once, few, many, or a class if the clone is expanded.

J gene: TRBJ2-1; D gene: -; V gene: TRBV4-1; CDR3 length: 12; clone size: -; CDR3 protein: CASSLPYNEQFF; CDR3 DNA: TGCGCCAGCAGCCTCCCCTACAATGAGCAGTTCTTC
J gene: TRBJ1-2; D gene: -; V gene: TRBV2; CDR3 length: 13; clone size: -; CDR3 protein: CASTGIPNYGYTF; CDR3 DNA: TGTGCCAGCACAGGCATCCCAAACTATGGCTACACCTTC
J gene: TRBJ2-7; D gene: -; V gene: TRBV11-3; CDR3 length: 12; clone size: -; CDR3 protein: CASSPRAYEQYF; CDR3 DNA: TGTGCCAGCAGCCCCAGGGCCTACGAGCAGTACTTC
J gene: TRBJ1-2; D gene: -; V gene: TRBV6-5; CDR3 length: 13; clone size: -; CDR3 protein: CASSLDTNYGYTF; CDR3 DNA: TGTGCCAGCAGCCTTGACACTAACTATGGCTACACCTTC
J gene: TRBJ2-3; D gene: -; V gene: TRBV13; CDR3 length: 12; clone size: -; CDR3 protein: CASSLIADTQYF; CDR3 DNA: TGTGCCAGCAGCTTAATCGCGGATACGCAGTATTTT
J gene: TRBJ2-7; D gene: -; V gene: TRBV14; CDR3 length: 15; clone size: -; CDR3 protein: CASSQQLDSSYEQYF; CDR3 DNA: TGTGCCAGCAGTCAACAGTTGGACAGCTCCTACGAGCAGTACTTC
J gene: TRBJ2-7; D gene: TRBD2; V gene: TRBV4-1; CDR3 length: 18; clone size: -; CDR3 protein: CASSQLPLGGGSSYEQYF; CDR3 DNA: TGCGCCAGCAGCCAATTGCCGCTCGGGGGGGGCTCCTCCTACGAGCAGTACTTC
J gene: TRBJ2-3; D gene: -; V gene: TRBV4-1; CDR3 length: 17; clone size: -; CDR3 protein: CASSQGVERARTDTQYF; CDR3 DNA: TGCGCCAGCAGCCAAGGCGTAGAGCGGGCGCGCACAGATACGCAGTATTTT
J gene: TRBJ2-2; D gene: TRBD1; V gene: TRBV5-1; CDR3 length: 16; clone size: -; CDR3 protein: CASSLEQGAYTGELFF; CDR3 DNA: TGCGCCAGCAGCTTGGAACAGGGGGCTTACACCGGGGAGCTGTTTTTT
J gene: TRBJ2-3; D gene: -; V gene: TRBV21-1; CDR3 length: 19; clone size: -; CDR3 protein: CASSKGLAGVERRTDTQYF; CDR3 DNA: TGTGCCAGCAGCAAGGGACTAGCGGGAGTTGAAAGGCGCACAGATACGCAGTATTTT
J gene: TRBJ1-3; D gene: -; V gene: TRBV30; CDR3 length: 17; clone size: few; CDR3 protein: CAWSWGAASVPGNTIYF; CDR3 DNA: TGTGCCTGGAGTTGGGGGGCGGCTTCGGTACCTGGAAACACCATATATTTT
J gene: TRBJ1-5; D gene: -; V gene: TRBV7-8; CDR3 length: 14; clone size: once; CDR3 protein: CASSLQGRDQPQHF; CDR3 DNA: TGTGCCAGCAGCTTACAGGGAAGGGATCAGCCCCAGCATTTT
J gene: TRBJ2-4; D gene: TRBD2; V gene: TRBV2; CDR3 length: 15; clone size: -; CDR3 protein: CASYGLERAKNIQYF; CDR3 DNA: TGTGCCAGCTACGGACTAGAAAGAGCCAAAAACATTCAGTACTTC
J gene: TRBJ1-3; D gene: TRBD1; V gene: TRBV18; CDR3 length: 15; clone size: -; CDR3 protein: CASSPGTGSGNTIYF; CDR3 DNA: TGTGCCAGCTCACCAGGGACAGGGTCTGGAAACACCATATATTTT
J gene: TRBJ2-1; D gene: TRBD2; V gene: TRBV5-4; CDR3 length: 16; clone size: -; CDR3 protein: CASSPRGLAGEDEQFF; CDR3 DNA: TGTGCCAGCAGCCCCCGGGGACTAGCGGGAGAGGATGAGCAGTTCTTC
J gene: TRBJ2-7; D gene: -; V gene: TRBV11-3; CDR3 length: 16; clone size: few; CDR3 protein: CASSPYRSLRGNEQYF; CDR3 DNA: TGTGCCAGCAGCCCCTACAGGTCCCTCCGGGGAAACGAGCAGTACTTC
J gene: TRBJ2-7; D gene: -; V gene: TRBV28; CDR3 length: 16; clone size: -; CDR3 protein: CASSLGVLDSSYEQYF; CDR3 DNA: TGTGCCAGCAGTTTAGGTGTTTTGGACAGCTCCTACGAGCAGTACTTC
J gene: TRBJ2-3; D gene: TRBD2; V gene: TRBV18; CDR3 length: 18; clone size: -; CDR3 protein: CASSLTSGGHSSTDTQYF; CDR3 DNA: TGTGCCAGCTCACTGACTAGCGGGGGACACTCTAGCACAGATACGCAGTATTTT
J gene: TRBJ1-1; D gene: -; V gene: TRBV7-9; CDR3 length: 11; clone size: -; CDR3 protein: CASTLYTEAFF; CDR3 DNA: TGTGCCAGCACCTTGTACACTGAAGCTTTCTTT
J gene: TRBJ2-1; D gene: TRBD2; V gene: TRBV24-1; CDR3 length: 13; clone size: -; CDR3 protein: CATKGRAAGGLFF; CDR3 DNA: TGTGCCACCAAGGGGCGGGCAGCGGGAGGTTTGTTCTTC
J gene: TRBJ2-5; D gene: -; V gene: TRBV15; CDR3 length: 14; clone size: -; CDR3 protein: CATSRDPGGETQYF; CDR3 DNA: TGTGCCACCAGCAGAGATCCGGGTGGGGAGACCCAGTACTTC
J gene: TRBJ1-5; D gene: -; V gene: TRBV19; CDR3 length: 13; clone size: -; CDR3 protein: CASRTDSNQPQHF; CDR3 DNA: TGTGCCAGCAGAACAGATAGCAATCAGCCCCAGCATTTT
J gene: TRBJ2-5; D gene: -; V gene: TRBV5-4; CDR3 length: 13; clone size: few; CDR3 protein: CASSLRGQETQYF; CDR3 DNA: TGTGCCAGCAGCCTACGTGGTCAAGAGACCCAGTACTTC
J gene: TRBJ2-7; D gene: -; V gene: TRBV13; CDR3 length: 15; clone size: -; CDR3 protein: CASSPRQAPPYEQYF; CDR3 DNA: TGTGCCAGCAGCCCACGGCAGGCGCCCCCCTACGAGCAGTACTTC
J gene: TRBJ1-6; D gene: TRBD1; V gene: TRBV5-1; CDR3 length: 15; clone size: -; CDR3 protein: CASSSRTGKNSPLHF; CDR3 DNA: TGCGCCAGCAGCTCAAGGACAGGCAAAAATTCACCCCTCCACTTT
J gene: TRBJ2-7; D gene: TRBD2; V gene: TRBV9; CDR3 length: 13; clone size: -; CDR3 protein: CASSRSGTYEQYF; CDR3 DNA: TGTGCCAGCAGCCGTAGCGGGACCTACGAGCAGTACTTC
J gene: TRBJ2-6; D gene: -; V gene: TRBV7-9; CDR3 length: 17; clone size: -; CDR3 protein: CASSLPRIGREANVLTF; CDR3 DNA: TGTGCCAGCAGCTTACCTAGGATAGGCAGGGAGGCCAACGTCCTGACTTTC
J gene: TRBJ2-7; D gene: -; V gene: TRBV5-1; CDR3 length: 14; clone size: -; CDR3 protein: CASSTGTASYEQYF; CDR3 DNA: TGCGCCAGCAGCACCGGGACCGCCTCCTACGAGCAGTACTTC
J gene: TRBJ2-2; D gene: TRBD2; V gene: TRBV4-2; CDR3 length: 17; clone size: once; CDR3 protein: CASSQLAGVGVGGELFF; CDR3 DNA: TGTGCCAGCAGCCAGCTAGCGGGAGTGGGAGTCGGCGGGGAGCTGTTTTTT
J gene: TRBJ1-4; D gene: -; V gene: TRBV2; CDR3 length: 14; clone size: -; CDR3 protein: CASSGSTRREKLFF; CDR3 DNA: TGTGCCAGCAGTGGTTCGACGAGGAGGGAAAAACTGTTTTTT
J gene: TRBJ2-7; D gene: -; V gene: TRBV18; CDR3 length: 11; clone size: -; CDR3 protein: CASSLGYEQYF; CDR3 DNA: TGTGCCAGCTCCCTAGGGTACGAGCAGTACTTC
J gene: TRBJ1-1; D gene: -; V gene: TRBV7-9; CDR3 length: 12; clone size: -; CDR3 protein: CASSLLNTEAFF; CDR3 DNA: TGTGCCAGCAGCTTATTGAACACTGAAGCTTTCTTT
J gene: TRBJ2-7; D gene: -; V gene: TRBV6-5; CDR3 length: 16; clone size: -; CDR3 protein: CASSYGSRVSSYEQYF; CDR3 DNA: TGTGCCAGCAGTTACGGTAGCAGGGTCAGCTCCTACGAGCAGTACTTC
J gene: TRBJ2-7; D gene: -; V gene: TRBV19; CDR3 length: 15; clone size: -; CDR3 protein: CASSIRRGPSYEQYF; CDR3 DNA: TGTGCCAGTAGTATTAGGCGGGGGCCCTCCTACGAGCAGTACTTC
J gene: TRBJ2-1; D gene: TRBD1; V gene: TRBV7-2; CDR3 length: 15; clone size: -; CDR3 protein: CASSLQGAFNNEQFF; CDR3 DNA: TGTGCCAGCAGCTTACAGGGGGCTTTTAATAATGAGCAGTTCTTC
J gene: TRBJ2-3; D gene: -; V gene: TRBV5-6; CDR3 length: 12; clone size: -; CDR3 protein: CASSPNTDTQYF; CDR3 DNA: TGTGCCAGCAGCCCGAACACAGATACGCAGTATTTT
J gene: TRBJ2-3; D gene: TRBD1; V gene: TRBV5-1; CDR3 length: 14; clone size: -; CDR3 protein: CASSSGQGTDTQYF; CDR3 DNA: TGCGCCAGCAGTTCCGGACAGGGCACAGATACGCAGTATTTT
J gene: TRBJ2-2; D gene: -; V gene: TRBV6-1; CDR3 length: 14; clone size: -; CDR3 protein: CASSEARATGELFF; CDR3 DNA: TGTGCCAGCAGTGAAGCGCGGGCCACCGGGGAGCTGTTTTTT
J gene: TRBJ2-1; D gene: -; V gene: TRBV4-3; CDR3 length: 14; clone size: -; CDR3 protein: CASSHPGGRSEQFF; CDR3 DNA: TGCGCCAGCAGCCATCCTGGGGGACGGAGTGAGCAGTTCTTC
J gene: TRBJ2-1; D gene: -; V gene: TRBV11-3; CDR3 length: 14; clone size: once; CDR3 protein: CASSSTSTYNEQFF; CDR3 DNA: TGTGCCAGCAGCTCGACATCTACCTACAATGAGCAGTTCTTC
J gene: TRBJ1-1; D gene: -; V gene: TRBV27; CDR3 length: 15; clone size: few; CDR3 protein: CASSLKAGMNTEAFF; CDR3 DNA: TGTGCCAGCAGTTTAAAGGCCGGGATGAACACTGAAGCTTTCTTT
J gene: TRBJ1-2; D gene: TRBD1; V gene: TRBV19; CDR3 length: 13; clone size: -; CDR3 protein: CASSIGQGYGYTF; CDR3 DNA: TGTGCCAGTAGTATCGGACAGGGCTATGGCTACACCTTC
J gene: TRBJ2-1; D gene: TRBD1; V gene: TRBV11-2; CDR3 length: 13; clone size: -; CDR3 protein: CASSSTGNNEQFF; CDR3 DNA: TGTGCCAGCAGTTCGACAGGGAACAATGAGCAGTTCTTC
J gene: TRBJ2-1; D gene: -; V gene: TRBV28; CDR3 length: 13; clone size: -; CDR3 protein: CASREDSYNEQFF; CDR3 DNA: TGTGCCAGCAGGGAGGACTCCTACAATGAGCAGTTCTTC
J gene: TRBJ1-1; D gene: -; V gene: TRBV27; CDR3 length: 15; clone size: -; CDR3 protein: CASRLKQGLNTEAFF; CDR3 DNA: TGTGCCAGCCGACTGAAACAGGGTTTGAACACTGAAGCTTTCTTT
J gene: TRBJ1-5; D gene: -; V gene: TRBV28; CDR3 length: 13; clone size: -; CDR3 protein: CASSGYSNQPQHF; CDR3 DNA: TGTGCCAGCTCAGGGTATAGCAATCAGCCCCAGCATTTT
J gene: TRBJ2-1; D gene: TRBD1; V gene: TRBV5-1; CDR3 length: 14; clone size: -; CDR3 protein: CASSSGTGGGEQFF; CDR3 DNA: TGCGCCAGCAGCAGCGGGACAGGGGGCGGAGAGCAGTTCTTC
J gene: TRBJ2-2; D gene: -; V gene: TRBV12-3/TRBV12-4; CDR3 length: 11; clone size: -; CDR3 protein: CASSARGELFF; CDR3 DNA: TGTGCCAGCAGTGCCAGGGGGGAGCTGTTTTTT
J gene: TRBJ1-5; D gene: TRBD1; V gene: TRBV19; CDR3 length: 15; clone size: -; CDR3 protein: CASSIVRTGVQPQHF; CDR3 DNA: TGTGCCAGTAGTATAGTCCGGACAGGGGTTCAGCCCCAGCATTTT
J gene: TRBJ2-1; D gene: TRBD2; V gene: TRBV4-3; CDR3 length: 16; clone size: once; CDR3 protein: CASSQEVLATNNEQFF; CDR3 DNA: TGCGCCAGCAGCCAAGAAGTACTAGCGACAAACAATGAGCAGTTCTTC
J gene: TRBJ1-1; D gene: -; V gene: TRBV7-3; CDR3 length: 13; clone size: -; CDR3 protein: CASSLSPGTEAFF; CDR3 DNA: TGTGCCAGCAGCTTAAGTCCAGGGACTGAAGCTTTCTTT
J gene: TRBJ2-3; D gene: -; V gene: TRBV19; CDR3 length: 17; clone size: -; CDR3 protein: CASSIALPGTGTDTQYF; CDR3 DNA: TGTGCCAGTAGTATAGCACTACCAGGGACCGGCACAGATACGCAGTATTTT
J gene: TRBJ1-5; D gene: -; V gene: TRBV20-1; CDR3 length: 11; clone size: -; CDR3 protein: CTGGPGQPQHF; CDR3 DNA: TGCACGGGGGGTCCGGGTCAGCCCCAGCATTTT
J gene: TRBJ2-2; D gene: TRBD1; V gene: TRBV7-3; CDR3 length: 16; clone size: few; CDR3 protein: CASSLTDRAGTGELFF; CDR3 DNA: TGTGCCAGCAGCTTAACGGACAGGGCGGGGACCGGGGAGCTGTTTTTT
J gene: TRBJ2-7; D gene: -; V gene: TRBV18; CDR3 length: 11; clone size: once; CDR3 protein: CASSRSYEQYF; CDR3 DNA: TGTGCCAGCTCACGGTCCTACGAGCAGTACTTC
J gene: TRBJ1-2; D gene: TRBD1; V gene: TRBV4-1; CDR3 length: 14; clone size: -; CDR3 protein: CASSQVGQGYGYTF; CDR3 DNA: TGCGCCAGCAGCCAAGTGGGACAGGGGTATGGCTACACCTTC
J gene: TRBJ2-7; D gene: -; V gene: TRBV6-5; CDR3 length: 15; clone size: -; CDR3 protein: CASRPLTKSSYEQYF; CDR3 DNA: TGTGCCAGCAGACCACTAACGAAGAGCTCCTACGAGCAGTACTTC
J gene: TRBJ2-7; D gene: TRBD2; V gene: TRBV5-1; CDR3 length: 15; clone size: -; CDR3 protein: CASSLGGSQIYEQYF; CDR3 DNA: TGCGCCAGCAGCTTGGGCGGGAGTCAGATCTACGAGCAGTACTTC
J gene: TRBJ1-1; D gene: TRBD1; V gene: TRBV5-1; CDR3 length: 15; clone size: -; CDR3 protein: CASSVRTGLNTEAFF; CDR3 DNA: TGCGCCAGCAGCGTCAGGACAGGTTTGAACACTGAAGCTTTCTTT
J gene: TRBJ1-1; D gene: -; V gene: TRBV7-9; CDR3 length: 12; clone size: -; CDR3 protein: CASSPTGNEAFF; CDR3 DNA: TGTGCCAGCAGCCCGACAGGAAATGAAGCTTTCTTT